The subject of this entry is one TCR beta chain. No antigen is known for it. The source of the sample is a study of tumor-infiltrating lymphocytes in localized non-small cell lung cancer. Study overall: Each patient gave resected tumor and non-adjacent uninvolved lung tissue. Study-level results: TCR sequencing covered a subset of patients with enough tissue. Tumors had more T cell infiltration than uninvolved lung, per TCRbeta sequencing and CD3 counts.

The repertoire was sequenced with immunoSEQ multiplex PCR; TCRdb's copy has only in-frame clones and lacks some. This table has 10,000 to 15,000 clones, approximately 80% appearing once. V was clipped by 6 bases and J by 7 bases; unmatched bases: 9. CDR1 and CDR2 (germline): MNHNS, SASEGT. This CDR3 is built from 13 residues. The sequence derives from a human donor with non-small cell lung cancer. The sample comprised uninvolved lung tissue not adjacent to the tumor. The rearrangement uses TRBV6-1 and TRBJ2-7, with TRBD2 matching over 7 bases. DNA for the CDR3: TGTGCCAGCAGATCCAGCGGGGACGGAGAGCAGTACTTC. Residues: CASRSSGDGEQYF.